This T cell receptor beta chain emerged from a study of radiation and T cells in renal cell carcinoma. Study overall: Nephrectomy followed 15 Gy stereotactic body radiation by 4 weeks. Findings and caveats of the study: Baseline intratumoral clonotype presence is unknown without pretreatment biopsies. From baseline, blood top tumor clonotypes peaked at 2 weeks post-radiation.

As regards this clone: The antigen remains undetermined.

Method: immunoSEQ multiplex PCR; TCRdb's copy keeps in-frame clones and lacks some. The sample yields roughly 150,000 clones, approximately 86% seen once. Time point specified: blood 2 weeks post-SBRT. Treatment here: 15 Gy SBRT to primary tumor, nephrectomy 4 weeks later. This renal cell carcinoma was of the clear cell type. Sequencing was performed on blood, taken from a patient whose treatment included radiotherapy and nephrectomy. This clonotype originated in a woman aged 45-65 years with renal cell carcinoma.

The CDR3 loop reads CASSLGQGTLYEQYF. CDR3 nucleotides: TGTGCCAGCAGCCTCGGACAGGGAACCCTCTACGAGCAGTACTTC. V gene TRBV5-8 combines with J gene TRBJ2-7, with TRBD1 matching 8 bases. V lost 4 bases and J lost 3; bases outside the gene matches: 9. The germline CDR1 and CDR2 sequences are SGHTS and YDEGEE. The CDR3 consists of 15 residues.